These T cell receptor beta chains were read from a single sample in a study of T cell responses to AZD1222 COVID-19 vaccine. TCRdb keeps only in-frame clones here, not all; method: immunoSEQ multiplex PCR. The sample has some 80,000 clones, about 82% seen once; the top ten hold 8% to 10%. The sequenced sample was peripheral blood, obtained on day 0 of AZD1222 vaccination. The receptors stem from an adult in good health. CDR3s include the opening cysteine and the closing phenylalanine or tryptophan. The D gene is left open where the match is weak. A row's size may be missing; if present it is once, few, many or a size class.

j_gene | v_gene | d_gene | abundance | CDR3aa | CDR3nt
TRBJ2-7 | TRBV7-3 | TRBD2 | . | CASSVGTSGSFFTYEQYF | TGTGCCAGCAGCGTCGGGACTAGCGGGAGCTTCTTTACCTACGAGCAGTACTTC
TRBJ1-5 | TRBV2 | . | . | CASSDQGTISNQPQHF | TGTGCCAGCAGTGACCAGGGGACCATTAGCAATCAGCCCCAGCATTTT
TRBJ1-4 | TRBV18 | . | . | CASSQKDGEKLFF | TGTGCCAGCTCCCAAAAAGATGGTGAAAAACTGTTTTTT
TRBJ1-3 | TRBV29-1 | TRBD1 | . | CSHAGGTGNTIYF | TGCAGCCATGCAGGGGGGACGGGAAACACCATATATTTT
TRBJ1-1 | TRBV6-5 | . | few | CASRTQFPPNTEAFF | TGTGCCAGCAGGACACAGTTCCCACCGAACACTGAAGCTTTCTTT
TRBJ1-2 | TRBV28 | . | . | CASSSLGGGLGYTF | TGTGCCAGCAGTTCCCTTGGGGGGGGGCTTGGCTACACCTTC
TRBJ2-7 | TRBV10-3 | TRBD1 | . | CAISEPGRGQGGFEQYF | TGTGCCATCAGTGAGCCTGGTAGGGGACAGGGGGGTTTCGAGCAGTACTTC
TRBJ2-7 | TRBV7-9 | . | . | CASEGGRGGSEQYF | TGTGCCAGCGAAGGGGGGCGCGGGGGTTCCGAGCAGTACTTC
TRBJ2-2 | TRBV19 | . | few | CASTRYTGELFF | TGTGCCAGTACCAGGTACACCGGGGAGCTGTTTTTT
TRBJ1-1 | TRBV10-1 | . | . | CASSESNMNTEAFF | TGCGCCAGCAGTGAGTCGAATATGAACACTGAAGCTTTCTTT
TRBJ2-2 | TRBV15 | . | . | CATSNLDRASGTWELFF | TGTGCCACCAGCAACTTGGACAGGGCTAGCGGGACCTGGGAGCTGTTTTTT
TRBJ2-1 | TRBV28 | . | . | CASSWAAQTGSSYNEQFF | TGTGCCAGCAGTTGGGCCGCTCAAACAGGGAGCTCCTACAATGAGCAGTTCTTC